The text below deals with one T cell receptor (beta chain). This clonotype was recorded many times. Which antigen it targets is not known. No base quality information exists; no much larger clone differs at one position. Including cysteine and phenylalanine, the CDR3 has 15 amino acids. Solely the CDR3 DNA is kept, with 45 bases framed from the first base. The germline V gene sets CDR1 to LGHNA and CDR2 to YNFKEQ. Trimming costs V 1 base and J 4 bases, and their ends lie 13 bases apart. A patient counted as having stable Graves' hyperthyroidism if no progression to ophthalmopathy occurred over 18 months of follow-up. Hyperthyroidism patients were aged 18 to 65 years and newly diagnosed, with disease duration of less than 2 months. The study excluded patients with uncontrolled infections, other autoimmune diseases, pregnancy or lactation. Diagnoses were established on the basis of clinical symptoms, serum thyroxine and TRAb, thyroid ultrasound, and orbital computed tomography. PBMCs were separated from roughly 9.3 ml of fresh peripheral blood using Ficoll-Paque density gradient centrifugation. Total RNA was extracted using Trizol reagent, and RNA quality was assessed on an Agilent 2100 Bioanalyzer.

The TCR beta CDR3 regions were amplified from the RNA transcripts. For the first round of RT-PCR on the TCR CDR3, the HTBI primer set was used together with the Qiagen OneStep RT-PCR kit. Libraries were constructed in a second round of multiplex PCR, after which size selection and purification were carried out. The libraries were sequenced on an Illumina HiSeq2000 using paired-end 100 bp reads. The published analysis was carried out like this. SOAPnuke was used to process the raw data, with reads discarded if the reads contained adapters or uncalled bases, had a mean Phred below 15, or lacked an exact constant-primer or identifier match. High-quality paired reads were merged with COPE v1.2.5, and unique nucleotide sequences were defined as clonotypes. MiTCR v1.1 was used to align clonotypes to the IMGT TRBV, TRBD and TRBJ reference segments. Analysis was restricted to V-J combinations with a frequency above 0.0001, which covered 99.2% of repertoires. The TCS score was defined as the ratio of F50 (clonal expansion) to E x V (chaos), calculated using BLOSUM62-based TCRdist between CDR3 peptides within each V-J. Welch's t-statistics and random forest reduced fewer than 600 V-J features to 10 to 15, which were used in a naive Bayes classifier (R e1071). TCRdb trimmed the raw reads at Q25, called clones with MiXCR and kept productive beta chains. Each entry is one CDR3 protein sequence, shown with its most common DNA and genes. TCRdb, not the original authors, processed these V and J calls. In this sample the table shows around 200,000 distinct CDR3 sequences, 18% of which occur a single time. The top ten clones comprise roughly 44% of the sample.

This sample was included in a study of T cells in Graves' hyperthyroidism and ophthalmopathy (dated by TCRdb to between 2017 and 2020). Study-wide context: Peripheral blood samples were taken at the time of initial diagnosis, prior to any treatment. Whether ophthalmopathy could be predicted prospectively was tested in an independent validation cohort made up of about 20 hyperthyroidism patients plus 17 patients who later progressed to ophthalmopathy. The approximately 100 discovery patients were divided at random into training and test sets in a 7:3 ratio. According to the paper, TCR Vbeta CDR3 sequencing was carried out on 135 peripheral blood samples, which came from under 50 ophthalmopathy, 80 or so hyperthyroidism and some 17 progressor patients. To identify TCR V-J signatures that set the groups apart, the researchers used a discovery cohort of 100 patients, made up of around 42 with Graves' ophthalmopathy and 57 with stable Graves' hyperthyroidism. Thyroid tissue and blood T-cell repertoires from six or seven Graves' hyperthyroidism patients were also compared in the study. After blood sampling, hyperthyroidism patients were treated with methimazole at a starting dose of 30 mg daily, and ophthalmopathy patients were treated with high-dose intravenous methylprednisolone.

Overall study results and their limits: Sample size was not statistically predetermined, and investigators were not blinded to group allocation. Blood samples also contained most of the expanded thyroid clonotypes (frequency above 0.001), which suggests that blood repertoires may reflect thyroid immune responses. Ophthalmopathy was separated from stable hyperthyroidism by a 13 V-J signature model, with approximately 90% sensitivity and roughly 81% specificity obtained in cross-validation and 80%/75% obtained in testing. In validation, the model predicted progression to ophthalmopathy a median of about 6.8 months before onset, with over 60% sensitivity and 72.22% specificity.

The sequencing sample was made of blood. This clonotype was obtained from a man aged 40-49 years with Graves' hyperthyroidism. The chain is encoded by TRBV4-2 joined to TRBJ1-1, and possibly TRBD1, on 5 matching bases. The CDR3 protein is CASSQVGGAPTEAFF. The nucleotide sequence reads TGTGCCAGCAGCCAAGTAGGAGGGGCGCCCACTGAAGCTTTCTTT.